These 31 T cell receptor beta chains came from one sample sequenced in a study of regulatory T cells in long-lasting Graves disease. Specified time point: newly diagnosed GD, antithyroid drugs for less than 3 months. From RNA extracted from PBMCs, the TCR library was made. Both iRepertoire HTBI primers and Arm-PCR of CDR3 regions were used to build the TCR beta libraries. Each CDR3 protein gets one entry after TCRdb re-called the multiplex PCR reads with MiXCR. The table lists more than 300,000 distinct CDR3 sequences, 15% to 20% of them singletons. Separately, the same data were catalogued under a study of T cells in Graves' hyperthyroidism and ophthalmopathy.

The sample here was peripheral blood mononuclear cells (PBMCs), taken at new diagnosis, from a patient treated with antithyroid drugs. Receptors were obtained from a woman aged 18-29 years with Graves disease.

This clonotype came up many times. This chain links TRBV28 with TRBJ2-1; 9 bases fit TRBD2. Trimming at V came to 2 bases and at J to 10 bases, leaving 6 bases not matched to a gene. The CDR3 spans 14 residues. Germline V lookup: CDR1 MDHEN, CDR2 SYDVKM. The CDR3 region is CASSLRTSAPEQFF. The CDR3 DNA follows: TGTGCCAGCAGTTTAAGGACTAGCGCCCCGGAGCAGTTCTTC.

This clonotype was counted many times. This chain joins TRBV11-2 and TRBJ2-7; 15 bases are shared with TRBD2. The V segment lost 4 bases and the J segment 2 bases; nucleotides outside the gene matches: 3. CDR3 length: 16 residues. Germline V lookup: CDR1 SGHAT, CDR2 FQNNGV. This CDR3 reads CASSSWTSGRAYEQYF. CDR3 nucleotide sequence: TGTGCCAGCAGCTCGTGGACTAGCGGGAGGGCCTACGAGCAGTACTTC.

The rearrangement joins TRBV7-9 to TRBJ2-5; D ambiguous. This CDR3 is built from 18 residues. CDR1 is SEHNR, CDR2 FQNEAQ, per germline (reference sequence). Trimming pared 2 bases from V and 1 base from J, leaving 20 bases between. CDR3: CASSLNIRAVGPQETQYF. In nucleotides, the CDR3 is TGTGCCAGCAGCTTAAATATTCGGGCGGTCGGCCCCCAAGAGACCCAGTACTTC.

At least ten counts were recorded for this clonotype. The J gene is TRBJ2-7, the V gene TRBV5-1; TRBD2 agrees at 7 bases. This CDR3 is built from 16 residues. V shed 2 bases and J 2 bases; nucleotides not matched to a gene: 10. In germline, CDR1 is SGHRS, CDR2 YFSETQ. The CDR3 DNA reads as TGCGCCAGCAGCTTCACCCGCGGGGGTGCTACCTACGAGCAGTACTTC. The encoded protein is CASSFTRGGATYEQYF.

This clonotype was seen a few times. This chain uses TRBV7-3 with TRBJ1-1, with TRBD1 matching 10 bases. Germline V gene lookup returns CDR1 SGHTA and CDR2 FQGTGA. This CDR3 has 14 amino acids. J lost 5 bases, V lost 3 bases, and 3 bases had no gene match. The CDR3 is CASSLTGGHTEAFF. For the CDR3, the DNA is TGTGCCAGCAGCTTGACAGGGGGCCATACTGAAGCTTTCTTT.

This clonotype was observed many times. CDR3 region: CSAQREGNPDTQYF. Written as DNA, the CDR3 is TGCAGTGCCCAGCGGGAGGGAAACCCAGATACGCAGTATTTT. The chain has TRBV20-1 and TRBJ2-3, with 10 bases that match TRBD2. The CDR3 consists of 14 residues. V gave up 6 bases and J gave up 4 bases; unmatched junction bases: 7. Germline CDR1 reads DFQATT; CDR2 reads SNEGSKA (reference sequence).

This chain links TRBV6-2 or TRBV6-3 with TRBJ2-5, with D possibly TRBD1 on 5 matching bases. Looked up from germline, CDR1 is MNHEY and CDR2 is SVGEGT. The CDR3 covers 16 residues. V shed 5 bases and J shed 4 bases, with 20 bases lying between them. CDR3 loop: CASSQGNGVWLETQYF. The CDR3 DNA sequence: TGTGCCAGCAGTCAGGGTAACGGTGTCTGGTTAGAGACCCAGTACTTC.

Many counts were recorded for this clonotype. This sequence joins TRBV19 and TRBJ2-5; perhaps TRBD2 as D (5 bases). The germline V gene encodes CDR1 LNHDA and CDR2 SQIVND (reference sequence). Deletions cut 4 bases from V and 0 bases from J, with 15 bases between. This CDR3 contains 16 residues. CDR3 protein: CASSRGLRVNQETQYF. CDR3 sequence (DNA): TGTGCCAGTAGTAGAGGATTGCGGGTGAACCAAGAGACCCAGTACTTC.

This clonotype was recorded at least ten times. The J gene is TRBJ1-1, the V gene TRBV30, with no clear D. Per the germline V gene, CDR1 is GTSNPN and CDR2 is SVGIG (reference sequence). The CDR3 extends over 11 amino acids. CDR3 DNA sequence: TGTGCGGGAGGAATGAACACTGAAGCTTTCTTT. Protein: CAGGMNTEAFF.

This clonotype was picked up many times. This rearrangement joins TRBV3-1 to TRBJ1-2, with D unresolved. The germline CDR1 and CDR2 sequences are LGHDT and YNNKEL (reference sequence). This CDR3 has 11 residues. Trimming removed 2 bases from V and 8 bases from J, with 6 bases in between. CDR3 sequence: CASSQLTGYTF. Written as DNA, the CDR3 is TGTGCCAGCAGCCAACTTACAGGCTACACCTTC.

About this clonotype: Its ends do not fully match the called genes, so a read error is possible. This chain uses TRBV7-6 with TRBJ1-1; 8 bases align to TRBD1. This CDR3 region has 13 residues. In germline, CDR1 is SGHVS, CDR2 FNYEAQ. In nucleotides, the CDR3 is TGTGCCAGCAGTGTTGACAGGGGTACTGAAACTTTCTTT. Protein: CASSVDRGTETFF.

This clonotype was recorded many times. The gene calls are TRBV20-1 and TRBJ1-5; D is possibly TRBD1 (6 bases). The CDR3 has 20 amino acids. Germline V CDR1 and CDR2: DFQATT, SNEGSKA (reference sequence). The V end lost 1 base, the J end lost 0 bases, and 25 bases lay between the germline ends. For the CDR3, the DNA is TGCAGTGCTAGAGCGGAGAGAGGGGGGGCCGGTCGTTATAGCAATCAGCCCCAGCATTTT. Residues: CSARAERGGAGRYSNQPQHF.

This sequence joins TRBV7-8 and TRBJ2-5; 7 bases align to TRBD2. The CDR3 loop spans 17 amino acids. Trimming at V came to 3 bases and at J to 5 bases, leaving 15 bases not matched to a gene. Per germline, CDR1 SGHVS and CDR2 FQNEAQ. The CDR3 here is CASSFREGREWGETQYF. CDR3 sequence (DNA): TGTGCCAGCAGCTTCAGGGAGGGGCGGGAGTGGGGGGAGACCCAGTACTTC.

Points on this clonotype: A junction end diverges from the germline sequence, so it may reflect a read error. This rearrangement joins TRBV28 to TRBJ2-1; no clear D gene. The CDR3 is made up of 16 amino acids. Germline V gene sequence: CDR1 MDHEN, CDR2 SYDVKM. The CDR3 here is CASSLKKRASYDEQFF. CDR3 DNA: TGTGCCAGCAGTTTAAAAAAAAGAGCCTCCTACGATGAGCAGTTCTTC.

As concerns this clonotype: It may be a read error: a sequence one base away is much more abundant. This rearrangement joins TRBV3-1 to TRBJ2-1; maybe TRBD2 (6 bases). Germline CDR1 is LGHDT and CDR2 is YNNKEL (reference sequence). This CDR3 contains 16 residues. The CDR3 DNA reads as TGTGCCAGCAGCCAATCGGGCGGGACCTCCTACAATGAGCACTTCTTC. Its translation is CASSQSGGTSYNEHFF.

Remarks on this clonotype: Just one base apart from a much larger clone, this may be a read error. The final CDR3 position lacks the conserved phenylalanine or tryptophan, pointing to a likely read error. CDR3 DNA sequence: TGTGCCAGCAGTGGGGAGACAGTCAGGGGGCCCCAGCATCTT. Translation gives CASSGETVRGPQHL. V gene TRBV27 combines with J gene TRBJ1-5; a possible D gene is TRBD1 (6 bases). Per germline, CDR1 MNHEY and CDR2 SMNVEV (reference sequence). The V and J ends lost 5 bases and 9 bases respectively, with 17 bases between them. This CDR3 contains 14 residues.

This clonotype came up a few times. The genes are TRBV5-1 and TRBJ2-2; no firm D call. Trimming removed 0 bases at V and 0 bases at J, with 6 bases between. The CDR3 covers 15 residues. Germline CDR1 is SGHRS and CDR2 is YFSETQ. Written as DNA, the CDR3 is TGCGCCAGCAGCTTGGGCAGCGCGAACACCGGGGAGCTGTTTTTT. Protein product: CASSLGSANTGELFF.

The sample holds a few counts of this clonotype. The chain couples TRBV12-5 to TRBJ2-5, with TRBD2 as a possible D gene (6 bases). CDR1 is LGHNT and CDR2 is FRNRAP in the germline V gene. The V and J ends lost 1 base and 5 bases respectively, with 8 bases between them. The CDR3 extends over 13 amino acids. CDR3 amino acids: CASGLGGEETQYF. CDR3 coding DNA: TGTGCTAGTGGTTTGGGCGGGGAGGAGACCCAGTACTTC.

This clonotype was seen a handful of times. The V and J genes are TRBV3-1 and TRBJ2-6; the match to TRBD1 covers 9 bases. V dropped 4 bases and J dropped 4; count of bases not matched to a gene: 8. Germline CDR1 and CDR2: LGHDT and YNNKEL (reference sequence). This CDR3 has 17 residues. CDR3 bases: TGTGCCAGCAGCCTCGGGACAGGGTCCCTGGGGGCCAACGTCCTGACTTTC. This encodes CASSLGTGSLGANVLTF.

The chain links TRBV19 to TRBJ2-3; a weak D match, TRBD1 (5 bases). Germline V gene sequence: CDR1 LNHDA, CDR2 SQIVND (reference sequence). Trimming took 3 bases from V and 2 from J, leaving 15 bases between them. This CDR3 comprises 16 residues. As DNA, the CDR3 is TGTGCCAGTAGTATGAGTCGCCAAGGGGTCACAGATACGCAGTATTTT. Protein sequence: CASSMSRQGVTDTQYF.

The CDR3 loop is CASRHVGTSGSRIRTDTQYF. In DNA, the CDR3 is TGCGCCAGCAGACACGTTGGGACTAGCGGGAGTCGTATACGCACAGATACGCAGTATTTT. V gene TRBV10-1 combines with J gene TRBJ2-3; 14 positions agree with TRBD2. V was clipped by 6 bases and J by 1 base; unmatched bases: 15. Looked up from germline, CDR1 is WNHNN and CDR2 is SYGVQD (reference sequence). CDR3 size: 20 residues.

V is TRBV3-1 and J is TRBJ2-1; TRBD2 matches 12 bases. CDR3 length: 16 residues. CDR1 LGHDT and CDR2 YNNKEL come from the germline V gene (reference sequence). V lost 6 bases to trimming and J lost 10 bases; unmatched junction nucleotides: 13. The chain's CDR3 is CASRGGGLAGTGEQFF. The CDR3 DNA reads TGTGCCAGCAGGGGCGGGGGACTAGCGGGTACAGGGGAGCAGTTCTTC.

The V gene is TRBV2, the J gene TRBJ1-2; D possibly corresponds to TRBD1 (6 bases). Germline V gene data show CDR1 as SNHLY and CDR2 as FYNNEI. This CDR3 spans 13 amino acids. The V end was cut by 2 bases, the J end by 6 bases, with 10 bases between. CDR3 nucleotide sequence: TGTGCCAGCAGTGAATGGCAGGGGCATGGCTACACCTTC. Translation gives CASSEWQGHGYTF.

As to this clonotype: This sequence may be a read error, since a much larger clone differs from it by one base. CDR3 in DNA: TGTGCCAGCAGGACAACAGGAGGTCGGGAGGCCCAGTACTTC. Protein: CASRTTGGREAQYF. This chain connects TRBV6-1 to TRBJ2-3; TRBD2 matches 7 bases. The DNA end lines up better with TRBJ2-5; the J call may be wrong. This CDR3 region has 14 residues. The germline gives CDR1 MNHNS, CDR2 SASEGT.

This rearrangement joins TRBV20-1 to TRBJ1-4; perhaps TRBD1 as D (5 bases). Germline-derived CDR1 and CDR2 are DFQATT and SNEGSKA (reference sequence). The CDR3 consists of 15 residues. Trimming stripped 0 bases from V and 10 bases from J, with 18 bases between. CDR3 sequence reads: CSARDRGQGGAKLFF. CDR3 sequence (DNA): TGCAGTGCTAGAGATAGGGGCCAGGGTGGCGCAAAACTGTTTTTT.

This clonotype was detected once. The chain combines TRBV5-1 with TRBJ1-2, with D unresolved. The germline V gene encodes CDR1 SGHRS and CDR2 YFSETQ. The CDR3 length is 15 residues. V lost 4 bases and J lost 6, with 19 bases in between. In nucleotides, the CDR3 is TGCGCCAGCAGCAGCCAAGGATATCGGGCAAATGGCTACACCTTC. The encoded protein is CASSSQGYRANGYTF.

This clonotype was observed a handful of times. The chain is built from TRBV11-1 and TRBJ2-5, with D maybe TRBD1 (5 bases). The V end was cut by 4 bases, the J end by 0 bases, with 9 bases between. Germline loops: CDR1 SGHAT, CDR2 FQDESV (reference sequence). The CDR3 is made up of 14 amino acids. CDR3 bases: TGTGCCAGCAGCTCGGACACCTACCAAGAGACCCAGTACTTC. Its protein is CASSSDTYQETQYF.

This clonotype occurred many times. V is TRBV28 and J is TRBJ1-5, with 7 bases fitting TRBD1. The V gene end was trimmed by 3 bases and the J gene end by 0 bases; junction bases not matched to a gene: 14. Germline V gives CDR1 MDHEN, CDR2 SYDVKM. There are 19 residues in the CDR3. For the CDR3, the DNA is TGTGCCAGCAGTTTTCCTTTCGGGACAGAGATTAATAGCAATCAGCCCCAGCATTTT. It yields the protein CASSFPFGTEINSNQPQHF.

This clonotype came up a few times. This chain links TRBV19 with TRBJ2-2, with D possibly matching TRBD2 (5 bases). Trimming stripped 6 bases from V and 4 bases from J, with 15 bases between. CDR1 is LNHDA and CDR2 is SQIVND in the germline V gene (reference sequence). The CDR3 sequence is 15 residues long. The CDR3 spells CASRTGNAGTGELFF. CDR3 nucleotide sequence: TGTGCCAGTAGGACGGGAAATGCAGGCACCGGGGAGCTGTTTTTT.

This clonotype was seen many times. V usage is TRBV2 and J usage is TRBJ2-7; D assignment may be TRBD1 or TRBD2 (5 bases each). From germline, CDR1 is SNHLY and CDR2 FYNNEI. Trimming pared 8 bases from V and 0 bases from J, leaving 26 bases between. The CDR3 totals 18 residues. This CDR3 reads CASSPLGGLLTASYEQYF. The CDR3 DNA sequence: TGTGCCAGCTCCCCCCTAGGAGGTCTTTTGACAGCCTCCTACGAGCAGTACTTC.

This clonotype was counted many times. V usage is TRBV19 and J usage is TRBJ2-1, with 7 bases lining up with TRBD1. V lost 5 bases and J lost 7; bases outside the gene matches: 8. There are 14 residues in the CDR3. Germline CDR1 reads LNHDA; CDR2 reads SQIVND (reference sequence). Here the CDR3 reads CASSHDREPNEQFF. The CDR3 nucleotides read TGTGCCAGTAGTCACGACAGGGAGCCGAATGAGCAGTTCTTC.